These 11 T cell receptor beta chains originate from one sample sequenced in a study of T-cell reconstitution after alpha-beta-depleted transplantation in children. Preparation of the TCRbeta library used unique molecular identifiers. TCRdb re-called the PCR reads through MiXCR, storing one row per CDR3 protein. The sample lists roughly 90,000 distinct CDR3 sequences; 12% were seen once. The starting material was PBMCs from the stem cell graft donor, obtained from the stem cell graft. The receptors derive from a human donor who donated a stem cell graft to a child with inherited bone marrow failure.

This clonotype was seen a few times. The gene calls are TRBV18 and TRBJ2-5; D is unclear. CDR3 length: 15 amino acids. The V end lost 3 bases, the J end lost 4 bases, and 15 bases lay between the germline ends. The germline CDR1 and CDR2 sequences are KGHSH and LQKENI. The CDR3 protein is CASSPLAATLETQYF. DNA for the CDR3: TGTGCCAGCTCACCTTTGGCAGCAACCTTAGAGACCCAGTACTTC.

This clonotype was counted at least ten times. DNA of the CDR3: TGCAGTGCTGGGACAGGAGTCTACGAGCAGTACTTC. Translating it yields CSAGTGVYEQYF. The genes are TRBV20-1 and TRBJ2-7; TRBD1 aligns across 8 bases. Unmatched junction bases numbered 3, after V lost 5 bases and J lost 3 bases. The CDR3 has 12 amino acids. Germline CDR1 reads DFQATT; CDR2 reads SNEGSKA (reference sequence).

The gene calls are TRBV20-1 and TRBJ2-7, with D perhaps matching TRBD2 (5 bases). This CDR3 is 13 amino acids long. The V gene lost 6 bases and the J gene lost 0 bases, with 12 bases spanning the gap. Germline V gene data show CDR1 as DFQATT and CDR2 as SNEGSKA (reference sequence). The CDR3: CSAWTGISYEQYF. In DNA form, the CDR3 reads TGCAGTGCCTGGACGGGGATCTCCTACGAGCAGTACTTC.

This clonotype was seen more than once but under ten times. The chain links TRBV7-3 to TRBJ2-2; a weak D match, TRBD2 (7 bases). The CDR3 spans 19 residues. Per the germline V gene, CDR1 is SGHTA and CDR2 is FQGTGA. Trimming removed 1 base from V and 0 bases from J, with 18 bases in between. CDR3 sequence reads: CASSLRFGGGLANTGELFF. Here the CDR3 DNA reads TGTGCCAGCAGCTTAAGATTTGGGGGGGGCCTCGCGAACACCGGGGAGCTGTTTTTT.

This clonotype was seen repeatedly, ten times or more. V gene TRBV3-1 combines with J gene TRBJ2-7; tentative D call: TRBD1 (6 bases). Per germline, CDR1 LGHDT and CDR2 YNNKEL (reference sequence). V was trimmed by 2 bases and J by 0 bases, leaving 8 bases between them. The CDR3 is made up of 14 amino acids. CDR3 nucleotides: TGTGCCAGCAGCCAAACGGGACACTCCTACGAGCAGTACTTC. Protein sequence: CASSQTGHSYEQYF.

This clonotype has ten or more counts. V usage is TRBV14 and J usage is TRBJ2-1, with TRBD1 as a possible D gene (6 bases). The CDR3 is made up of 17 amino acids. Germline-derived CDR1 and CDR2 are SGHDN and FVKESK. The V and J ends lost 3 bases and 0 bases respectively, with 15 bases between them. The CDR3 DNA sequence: TGTGCCAGCAGCCATCGCAGGGGTGCATCCTCCTACAATGAGCAGTTCTTC. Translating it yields CASSHRRGASSYNEQFF.

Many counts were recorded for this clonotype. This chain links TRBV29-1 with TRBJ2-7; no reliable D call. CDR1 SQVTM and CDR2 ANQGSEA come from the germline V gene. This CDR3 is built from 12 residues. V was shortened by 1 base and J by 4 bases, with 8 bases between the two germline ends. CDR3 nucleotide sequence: TGCAGCGTTGAAGGGCAGGCATACGAGCAGTACTTC. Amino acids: CSVEGQAYEQYF.

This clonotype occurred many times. This CDR3 reads CASSSGQNTGELFF. CDR3 nucleotide sequence: TGCGCCAGCAGCTCCGGACAGAACACCGGGGAGCTGTTTTTT. This chain connects TRBV5-1 to TRBJ2-2; D is possibly TRBD1 (5 bases). V was cut by 3 bases and J by 1 base, with 7 bases left in between. The length of the CDR3 is 14 residues. Germline-derived CDR1 and CDR2 are SGHRS and YFSETQ.

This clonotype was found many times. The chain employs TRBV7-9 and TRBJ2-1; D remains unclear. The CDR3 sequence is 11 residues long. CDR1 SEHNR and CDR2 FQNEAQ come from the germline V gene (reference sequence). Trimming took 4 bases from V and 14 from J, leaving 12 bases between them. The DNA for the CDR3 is TGTGCCAGCAGCTCCGAACTCGTTGAGTTCTTC. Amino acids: CASSSELVEFF.

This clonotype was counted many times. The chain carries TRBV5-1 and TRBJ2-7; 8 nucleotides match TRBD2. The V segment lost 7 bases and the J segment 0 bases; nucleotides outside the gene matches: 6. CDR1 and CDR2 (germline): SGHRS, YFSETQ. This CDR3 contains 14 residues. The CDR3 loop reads CASSVAGISYEQYF. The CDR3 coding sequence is TGCGCCAGCTCAGTAGCGGGGATCTCCTACGAGCAGTACTTC.

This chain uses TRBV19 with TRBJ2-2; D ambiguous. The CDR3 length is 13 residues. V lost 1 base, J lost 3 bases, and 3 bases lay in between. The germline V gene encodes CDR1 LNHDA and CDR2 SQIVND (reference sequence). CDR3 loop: CASSIGYTGELFF. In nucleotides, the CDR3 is TGTGCCAGTAGTATAGGGTACACCGGGGAGCTGTTTTTT.